Below are 18 T cell receptor beta chains sequenced from a single sample in a study of T cells in localized non-small cell lung cancer (TCRdb year 2020). The library was made by the immunoSEQ multiplex PCR assay. Sourced from immuneACCESS, this table was stored by TCRdb with only in-frame sequences that have V and J called. A share of the clones is absent; for the studies checked, an unresolved V gene accounts for under half, and the remainder has no known explanation. The sample contains about 64,000 clones, roughly 81% of them found a single time. The top ten hold around 4.8% of the sample. Source: PBMCs, taken before any cancer treatment. The receptors derive from a man aged 35 to 70 with stage II lung adenocarcinoma.

As concerns this clone: At one of its ends the junction is not consistent with the germline gene, which may arise from a read error. The V call is TRBV7-7, the J call TRBJ2-3; possibly TRBD2 for D (6 bases). This CDR3 contains 14 residues. Per the germline V gene, CDR1 is SSHAT and CDR2 is FNYEAQ (reference sequence). CDR3 protein: CASSFGGSRDTQYF. CDR3 sequence (DNA): TGTGCTAGCAGCTTCGGGGGTTCTAGAGATACGCAGTATTTT.

This clone was counted a few times. This CDR3 is also generated by other DNA sequences in the sample. The chain recombines TRBV6-5 with TRBJ2-5, with 9 positions matching TRBD1. CDR1 and CDR2 (germline): MNHEY, SVGAGI. The V segment lost 5 bases and the J segment 5 bases; nucleotides outside the gene matches: 6. This CDR3 has 14 amino acids. The CDR3 sequence: CASSAGTGRETQYF. Here the CDR3 DNA reads TGTGCCAGCAGTGCTGGGACAGGGAGGGAGACCCAGTACTTC.

V usage is TRBV19 and J usage is TRBJ2-5; TRBD2 agrees at 14 bases. CDR3 length: 15 amino acids. Trimming took 6 bases from V and 5 from J; bases not matched to a gene: 5. Germline lookup yields CDR1 LNHDA and CDR2 SQIVND (reference sequence). The CDR3 loop reads CASRGLAGEGETQYF. In DNA form, the CDR3 reads TGTGCCAGTAGGGGACTAGCGGGAGAGGGGGAGACCCAGTACTTC. The whole variable domain, filled in from reference TRBV19 and TRBJ2-5, reads DGGITQSPKYLFRKEGQNVTLSCEQNLNHDAMYWYRQDPGQGLRLIYYSQIVNDFQKGDIAEGYSVSREKKESFPLTVTSAQKNPTAFYLCASRGLAGEGETQYFGPGTRLLVL.

The chain recombines TRBV19 with TRBJ1-2; 8 bases map to TRBD1. CDR3 length: 15 amino acids. After removal of 6 bases from V and 1 base from J, the junction contained 7 bases not matched to a gene. CDR1 LNHDA and CDR2 SQIVND come from the germline V gene (reference sequence). For the CDR3, the DNA is TGTGCCAGTAGGGACAGGGCCCGACATAACTATGGCTACACCTTC. Translating gives CASRDRARHNYGYTF.

J is TRBJ1-4 and V is TRBV6-5; unclear D gene. Per the germline V gene, CDR1 is MNHEY and CDR2 is SVGAGI. The germline V and J ends were trimmed by 2 bases and 8 bases, with 12 bases remaining between them. This CDR3 is 14 amino acids long. The DNA for the CDR3 is TGTGCCAGCAGTTACCCCGCGGAAGGGGAAAAACTGTTTTTT. It translates to CASSYPAEGEKLFF.

A single count supports this clone. The V call is TRBV9, the J call TRBJ2-7, with D uncertain. The germline CDR1 and CDR2 sequences are SGDLS and YYNGEE. With 4 bases removed from V and 1 base from J, the gap between germline ends came to 18 bases. The CDR3 loop spans 16 amino acids. The CDR3 DNA sequence: TGTGCCAGCAGCCCCCGAAGCCTCCTTAGGTCCTACGAGCAGTACTTC. It is translated as CASSPRSLLRSYEQYF.

The V and J genes are TRBV6-1 and TRBJ1-5; maybe TRBD1 (5 bases). Germline V gene data show CDR1 as MNHNS and CDR2 as SASEGT. The CDR3 is 14 amino acids. Trimming took 3 bases from V and 4 from J, leaving 10 bases between them. The CDR3 loop reads CASSEGGVNQPQHF. Written as DNA, the CDR3 is TGTGCCAGCAGTGAGGGAGGGGTAAATCAGCCCCAGCATTTT.

The chain uses TRBV6-5 and TRBJ2-7; TRBD1 matches at 9 bases. Germline V gene data show CDR1 as MNHEY and CDR2 as SVGAGI. The CDR3 covers 15 residues. Losses at the gene ends were 6 bases for V and 1 base for J; bases not matched to a gene: 7. CDR3 DNA sequence: TGTGCCAGCAGAGTCGGACAGGGGCTTTCCTACGAGCAGTACTTC. Translating it yields CASRVGQGLSYEQYF.

This sequence joins TRBV10-3 and TRBJ2-1, with 9 bases matching TRBD2. This CDR3 is built from 15 residues. The germline V gene has CDR1 ENHRY and CDR2 SYGVKD. Losses at the gene ends were 3 bases for V and 6 bases for J; bases not matched to a gene: 6. The CDR3 is CAISEGGRARNEQFF. Here the CDR3 DNA reads TGTGCCATCAGTGAAGGCGGGAGGGCCCGCAATGAGCAGTTCTTC.

This clone appeared a few times. CDR3: CASTGDARSGANVLTF. CDR3 DNA: TGTGCCAGCACAGGGGATGCCAGATCTGGGGCCAACGTCCTGACTTTC. The J gene is TRBJ2-6, the V gene TRBV7-2, with D perhaps matching TRBD1 (6 bases). V lost 7 bases and J lost 1, with 14 bases in between. The CDR3 extends over 16 amino acids. Per the germline V gene, CDR1 is SGHTA and CDR2 is FQGNSA.

This clone has a single count. This chain uses TRBV30 with TRBJ2-1; no definite D call. The CDR3 has 14 residues. From germline, CDR1 is GTSNPN and CDR2 SVGIG (reference sequence). The V end was cut by 3 bases, the J end by 7 bases, with 16 bases between. Here the CDR3 reads CAWRGALILNEQFF. CDR3 nucleotides: TGTGCCTGGAGAGGAGCGCTTATTTTAAATGAGCAGTTCTTC.

This clone has just a few counts. The V gene is TRBV5-6, the J gene TRBJ2-7; D gene ambiguous. V was cut by 4 bases and J by 4 bases, with 15 bases left in between. This CDR3 is 14 amino acids long. The germline V gene has CDR1 SGHDT and CDR2 YYEEEE. In nucleotides, the CDR3 is TGTGCCAGCAGCCACCGGCTCTTAGAGTACGAGCAGTACTTC. As protein: CASSHRLLEYEQYF.

The genes are TRBV6-1 and TRBJ1-1; tentative D call: TRBD1 (5 bases). The V gene lost 8 bases and the J gene lost 0 bases, with 16 bases spanning the gap. CDR3 length: 15 amino acids. CDR1 and CDR2 (germline): MNHNS, SASEGT. The CDR3 DNA reads TGTGCCAGCCTTACCCGGACATCCATGAACACTGAAGCTTTCTTT. This sequence encodes CASLTRTSMNTEAFF.

V usage is TRBV5-6 and J usage is TRBJ1-2; perhaps TRBD1 as D (5 bases). Deletions cut 2 bases from V and 5 bases from J, with 16 bases between. The CDR3 runs to 15 residues. The V gene's germline CDR1 is SGHDT and CDR2 YYEEEE. For the CDR3, the DNA is TGTGCCAGCAGCTTAACATCAGGGAGGGCATATGGCTACACCTTC. Translating gives CASSLTSGRAYGYTF.

The chain uses TRBV15 and TRBJ2-7, with 13 bases aligning to TRBD2. The V gene's germline CDR1 is LNHNV and CDR2 YYDKDF (reference sequence). The length of the CDR3 is 16 residues. V shed 5 bases, J shed 4 bases, and the junction held 8 bases outside the gene matches. The CDR3 sequence is CATSVPGTSGMYEQYF. CDR3 in DNA: TGTGCCACCAGCGTACCCGGGACTAGCGGGATGTACGAGCAGTACTTC. The complete variable domain, with remaining parts taken from reference TRBV15 and TRBJ2-7, reads DAMVIQNPRYQVTQFGKPVTLSCSQTLNHNVMYWYQQKSSQAPKLLFHYYDKDFNNEADTPDNFQSRRPNTSFCFLDIRSPGLGDTAMYLCATSVPGTSGMYEQYFGPGTRLTVT.

The chain couples TRBV5-4 to TRBJ2-7, with D perhaps given as TRBD1 or TRBD2 (5 bases each). This CDR3 has 14 amino acids. CDR1 is SGHNT and CDR2 is YYREEE in the germline V gene (reference sequence). V was clipped by 3 bases and J by 2 bases, with 12 bases between them. The CDR3 here is CASSSRRDPYEQYF. In DNA, the CDR3 is TGTGCCAGCAGCTCACGCCGGGACCCCTACGAGCAGTACTTC.

This chain links TRBV21-1 with TRBJ2-3; the D call of TRBD1 is as the table states it, not checked on the DNA. TRBV21-1 is shown as a pseudogene. The CDR3 totals 18 residues. CDR3 region: CASTVNASTGGGTDTQYF. DNA of the CDR3: TGTGCCAGCACTGTGAATGCATCGACAGGGGGCGGCACAGATACGCAGTATTTT.

There are many counts of this clone. The CDR3 sequence is CASSPQLAGTYNEQFF. CDR3 in DNA: TGTGCCAGCTCACCTCAACTAGCGGGAACTTACAATGAGCAGTTCTTC. The chain uses TRBV18 and TRBJ2-1; 10 nucleotides agree with TRBD2. CDR1 and CDR2 (germline): KGHSH, LQKENI. The CDR3 covers 16 residues. After removal of 3 bases from V and 4 bases from J, the junction contained 6 bases not matched to a gene.